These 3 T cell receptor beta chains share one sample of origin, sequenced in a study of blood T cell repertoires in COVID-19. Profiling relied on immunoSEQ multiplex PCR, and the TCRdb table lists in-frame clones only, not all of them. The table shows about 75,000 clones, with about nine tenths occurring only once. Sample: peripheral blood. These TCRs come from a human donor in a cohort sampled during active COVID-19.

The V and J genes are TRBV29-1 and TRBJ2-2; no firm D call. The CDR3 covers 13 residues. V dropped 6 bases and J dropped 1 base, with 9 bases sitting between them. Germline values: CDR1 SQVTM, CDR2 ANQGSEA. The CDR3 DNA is TGCAGCGTGCGGATAAGGAACACCGGGGAGCTGTTTTTT. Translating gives CSVRIRNTGELFF.

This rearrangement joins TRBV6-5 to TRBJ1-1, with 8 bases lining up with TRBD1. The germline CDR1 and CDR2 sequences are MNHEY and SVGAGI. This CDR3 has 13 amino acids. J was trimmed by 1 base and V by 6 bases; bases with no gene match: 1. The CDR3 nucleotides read TGTGCCAGCAGAGGGACAGGGAACACTGAAGCTTTCTTT. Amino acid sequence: CASRGTGNTEAFF.

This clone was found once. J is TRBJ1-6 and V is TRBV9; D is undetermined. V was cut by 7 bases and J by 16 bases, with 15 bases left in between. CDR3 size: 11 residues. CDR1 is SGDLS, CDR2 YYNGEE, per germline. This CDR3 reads CASGGLGLLHF. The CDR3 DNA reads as TGTGCCAGCGGAGGGCTTGGTCTTCTCCACTTT.